This T cell receptor beta chain stems from a study of shared clonotypes between healthy human individuals (TCRdb year 2020). For the wider study: Two women and a few men aged 18 to 49 years were included in the cohort. For each donor, CD4 naive and CD4 memory were each run on three plates, CD8 naive on two plates, and CD8 memory on one plate. To increase sequencing depth and limit assay-specific biases, TCR repertoire library preparation and sequencing were carried out by different laboratories using diverse techniques. Leukapheresis yielded between about 0.9 and 8.9 billion PBMCs per donor. To estimate repertoire size and how much clonotype sharing occurs between individuals, the study deeply sequenced the blood TCR repertoires of 5 or 6 healthy adults. Results the study describes overall, beyond this receptor: The genetic and exposure-history diversity represented was limited by the small number of donors. Only blood was sampled, and tissue TCR repertoires likely differ from those in blood. Across four donors, around 5% of naive CD4, roughly 3.8% of naive CD8, under 2.5% of memory CD4, and roughly 0.41% of memory CD8 clonotypes were shared. Naive subsets generally had larger estimated clonotype richness than memory subsets. Pairwise subsampling indicated that sequencing depth was expected to affect the degree of clonotype sharing among donors. Compared with non-shared clonotypes, the clonotypes found in all four sorted-subset donors had higher generation probabilities. Incomplete sequencing was indicated by rarefaction of sorted-subset datasets, despite the large sequencing depth.

V lost 2 bases and J lost 7 bases; the stretch between them is 7 bases long. The CDR3 sequence holds 13 residues, the cysteine and phenylalanine included. Kept here is only the CDR3 DNA, which spans 39 bases and is read in frame from base 1. Per the germline V gene, SGHTS is the CDR1 and YDEGEE is the CDR2. In regard to this clone: The antigen it recognizes is unknown. There are no base qualities to consult, and no much larger clone falls within one base.

Using the deep immunoSEQ assay, TCR CDR3 regions were amplified from genomic DNA by multiplex PCR. Extracted genomic DNA from each cell subset was distributed evenly across all wells of several immunoSEQ 96-well plates, and each plate was treated as a replicate. For sorted subsets, about 200 ng genomic DNA, equal to tens of thousands of T cell genomes, was loaded into each replicate PCR. The purified libraries were quantified using a Qubit 3.0 fluorometer, sized with a Bioanalyzer 2100, and then quantified again using the KAPA Library Quantification kit. Each immunoSEQ 96-well plate was sequenced on its own single-read 150-cycle Illumina NextSeq 550 flow cell. Concerning the study's data processing: The immunoSEQ output contained only junctional sequences without quality scores, so filtering could not match that applied to full-length reads. Sequences were annotated with PyIR, a Python wrapper for IgBLAST v1.9, and V/J genes and CDR3 were assigned using IMGT germline references. Any read was removed if the V/J assignment was weak (E-value above 1e-6), the CDR3 was missing, or the read contained stop codons, out-of-frame junctions, or ambiguous translated residues. V3J clonotypes were defined as sequences sharing the same inferred V gene, J gene, and CDR3 amino acid sequence. The percentage overlap between two repertoires was calculated by dividing the number of shared unique clonotypes by the size of the smaller repertoire. Repertoire richness was assessed with RTK rarefaction, the Chao1 estimator, and Recon v2.1 estimates of unobserved clonotypes. Generation probabilities were computed with OLGA for all TCRbeta clonotypes obtained by the gDNA method from several donors. The source is immuneACCESS, and TCRdb retained only in-frame sequences with V and J called. Part of the clones is not carried over; for the studies checked, unresolved V genes explain less than half of this, and the remainder is unexplained. Clonal size and the V and J genes are those of that table, whereas D and trimming came from the DNA. Recorded for this sample are roughly 100,000 clones; roughly 66% of them occurred a single time. The ten largest clones capture around 24% of the sample.

Donors were healthy HIV-negative adults with no recently reported acute infections or vaccinations. Every donor was a Caucasian adult residing in Nashville, Tennessee, USA. CD8 memory samples combined magnetically selected CD45RO+ cells with CCR7-negative CD45RA+ effector memory (TemRA) cells. Blood was obtained by leukapheresis, after which PBMCs were separated by Ficoll-Histopaque density gradient centrifugation and cryopreserved in liquid nitrogen vapor phase. Analytical flow cytometry was used to check the purity and quantity of every magnetically sorted T cell population. Genomic DNA was isolated from each sorted fraction and quantified by UV absorbance on a Nanodrop 2000c.

The chain is encoded by TRBV5-8 joined to TRBJ1-6, with the D gene call left open. This clonotype was obtained from a woman aged 25 to 39 in good health. The sample taken for sequencing was memory CD8+ T cells sorted from blood. The cell subset or site label corresponds to: CD45RO+ cells pooled with CCR7-negative TemRA cells. The bases are TGTGCCAGCAGCTTACTTGGCAATTCACCCCTCCACTTT. It is translated as CASSLLGNSPLHF.